These T cell receptor beta chains were read from a single sample in a study of blood T cell repertoires in COVID-19. Profiled with immunoSEQ multiplex PCR; TCRdb holds only in-frame clones, not every one. Of some 68,000 clones detected, 75% to 95% appear once; the ten largest clones hold roughly 7.3%. Sequenced: peripheral blood. These receptors came from a man aged 40-49 years with COVID-19, enrolled during active disease. The CDR3 runs from the conserved cysteine through the conserved F or W. A D gene is named only where the DNA matches it firmly. A clone size is listed for some rows: how often the clone was seen (once, few, many), or a class if it is expanded.

j_call v_call d_call clone_size cdr3_nt cdr3_aa
TRBJ2-7 TRBV7-9 - - TGTGCCAGCAGCGGTACAGGGAAGAGTTCCTACGAGCAGTACTTC CASSGTGKSSYEQYF
TRBJ1-5 TRBV30 TRBD1 - TGTGCCTGGAGTTCCCCAGGGGGAGATCAGCCCCAGCATTTT CAWSSPGGDQPQHF
TRBJ1-6 TRBV5-1 - - TGCGCCAGCAGCGCTAACCCCCTGGGGCAGGCAAAGGTTAATTCACCCCTCCACTTT CASSANPLGQAKVNSPLHF
TRBJ1-6 TRBV7-6 - - TGTGCCAGCAGCGGAACAGGGACATCACCCCTCCACTTT CASSGTGTSPLHF
TRBJ2-3 TRBV19 TRBD2 - TGTGCCGTAAGCCAGGGACTAGCGGGGACAGATACGCAGTATTTT CAVSQGLAGTDTQYF
TRBJ2-1 TRBV7-9 - - TGTGCCAGCAGCGCCGCGGTGAATGAGCAGTTCTTC CASSAAVNEQFF
TRBJ2-1 TRBV4-1 TRBD2 - TGCGCCAGCAGCCAGTCCTCTAGCGGGGGGCACAATGAGCAGTTCTTC CASSQSSSGGHNEQFF
TRBJ1-2 TRBV27 TRBD1 - TGTGCCAGCAGTCCCTACGGACAGGGGCCCTATGGCTACACCTTC CASSPYGQGPYGYTF
TRBJ2-3 TRBV5-1 - - TGCGCCAGCAGCTTGCGGCCCAGCGCTAGCACAGATACGCAGTATTTT CASSLRPSASTDTQYF
TRBJ1-5 TRBV6-6 TRBD1 - TGTGCCAGCAGTCCAAACAGGGGAGGAGGAGGCAATCAGCCCCAGCATTTT CASSPNRGGGGNQPQHF
TRBJ1-2 TRBV3-1/TRBV3-2 - - TGTGCCAGCAGCCAAGGCCCCTACAACTATGGCTACACCTTC CASSQGPYNYGYTF
TRBJ2-3 TRBV28 TRBD2 - TGTGCCAGCAGTTTGGCGGGAGTAACAGATACGCAGTATTTT CASSLAGVTDTQYF
TRBJ2-7 TRBV5-1 TRBD2 once TGCGCCAGCAGCCTAATAGCGGGGGCGGGGGAGCAGTACTTC CASSLIAGAGEQYF
TRBJ2-2 TRBV12-5 TRBD1 - TGTGCTAGTGGTTTGCCTTCAGACAGGGCAAACACCGGGGAGCTGTTTTTT CASGLPSDRANTGELFF
TRBJ2-6 TRBV18 - once TGTGCCAGCTCACCACCGGGTGAGGCTGGGGCCAACGTCCTGACTTTC CASSPPGEAGANVLTF
TRBJ1-2 TRBV12-3/TRBV12-4 TRBD1 - TGTGCCAGCAGTCAGGGGGACTATGGCTACACCTTC CASSQGDYGYTF
TRBJ2-3 TRBV30 - - TGTGCCTGGAGTGAATTCGGAGGAAGCACAGATACGCAGTATTTT CAWSEFGGSTDTQYF
TRBJ1-5 TRBV6-5 - few TGTGCCAGCAGTAAGGGGGATCGGGGCGGTCAGCCCCAGCATTTT CASSKGDRGGQPQHF
TRBJ1-5 TRBV5-5 TRBD1 - TGTGCCAGCAGCCCCACCATGACAGGGGGCTTTCAGCCCCAGCATTTT CASSPTMTGGFQPQHF
TRBJ1-1 TRBV5-6 - - TGTGCCAGCAGCTTGGCCTCGCGGTTTCCTGGAGCTTTCTTT CASSLASRFPGAFF
TRBJ1-5 TRBV6-1 - - TGTGCCAGCAGTGAAACGGCAGGGCCGGATCAGCCCCAGCATTTT CASSETAGPDQPQHF
TRBJ2-3 TRBV6-1 TRBD1 - TGTGCCAGCAGTGAGAATGGACAGGGGATGGGGACAGATACGCAGTATTTT CASSENGQGMGTDTQYF
TRBJ2-1 TRBV30 TRBD2 - TGTGCCTGGAGTGAACTAGCGGGGGGCTATGAGCAGTTCTTC CAWSELAGGYEQFF
TRBJ2-1 TRBV10-3 TRBD1 - TGTGCCATCAGTGAGGAGGACAGGGGGCGGGATGAGCAGTTCTTC CAISEEDRGRDEQFF
TRBJ1-2 TRBV30 - once TGTGCCCTGAGGGGGGGACCTGACTATGGCTACACCTTC CALRGGPDYGYTF
TRBJ1-6 TRBV25-1 - - TGTGCCAGCTCCCGGGAGGATAATTCACCCCTCCACTTT CASSREDNSPLHF
TRBJ2-3 TRBV9 TRBD2 - TGTGCCAGCAGCCCCACTGCTAGCGGGGGGGCAGATACGCAGTATTTT CASSPTASGGADTQYF